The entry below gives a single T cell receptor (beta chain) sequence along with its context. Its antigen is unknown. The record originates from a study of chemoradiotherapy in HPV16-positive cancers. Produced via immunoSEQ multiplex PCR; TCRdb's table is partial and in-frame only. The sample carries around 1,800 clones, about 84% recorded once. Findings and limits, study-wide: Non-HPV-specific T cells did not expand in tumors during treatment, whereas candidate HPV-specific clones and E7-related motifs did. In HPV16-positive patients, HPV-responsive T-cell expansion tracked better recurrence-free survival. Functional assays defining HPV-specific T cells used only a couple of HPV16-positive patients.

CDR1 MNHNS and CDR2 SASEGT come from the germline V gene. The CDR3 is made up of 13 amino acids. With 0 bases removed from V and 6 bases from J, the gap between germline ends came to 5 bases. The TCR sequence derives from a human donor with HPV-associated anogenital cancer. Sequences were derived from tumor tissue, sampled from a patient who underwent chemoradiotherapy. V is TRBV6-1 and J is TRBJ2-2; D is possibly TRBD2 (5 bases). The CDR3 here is CASSEARAGELFF. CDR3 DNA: TGTGCCAGCAGTGAAGCGCGGGCCGGGGAGCTGTTTTTT.